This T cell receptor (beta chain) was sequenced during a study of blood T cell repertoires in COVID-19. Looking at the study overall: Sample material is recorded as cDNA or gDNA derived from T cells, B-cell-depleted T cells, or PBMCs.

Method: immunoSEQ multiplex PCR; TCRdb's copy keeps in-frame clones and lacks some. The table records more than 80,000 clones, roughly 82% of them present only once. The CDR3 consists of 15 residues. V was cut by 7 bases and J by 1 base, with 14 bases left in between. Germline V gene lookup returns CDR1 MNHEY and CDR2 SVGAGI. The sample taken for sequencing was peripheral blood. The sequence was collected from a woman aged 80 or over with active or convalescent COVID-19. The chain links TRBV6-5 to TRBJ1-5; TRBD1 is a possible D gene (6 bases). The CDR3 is CASTWTAGSNQPQHF. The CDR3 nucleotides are TGTGCCAGCACCTGGACAGCAGGGAGCAATCAGCCCCAGCATTTT.